These T cell receptor beta chains were read from a single sample in a study of naive and memory T cell subsets. In TCRdb, the UMI-ligation and nested PCR reads were re-called with MiXCR into one record per CDR3 protein. The sample lists 20,000 to 25,000 distinct CDR3 sequences; about 6.4% were seen once. The input for sequencing was skin, taken from a tuberculin skin test site. The receptors shown here come from an adult in good health. CDR3s include the opening cysteine and the closing phenylalanine or tryptophan. The D gene is left open where the match is weak. Some rows have no size entry. The others give once, few or many, or a class for an expanded clone.

size	J	V	D	DNA	CDR3
many	TRBJ1-6	TRBV20-1	TRBD1	TGCAGTGCTAGGGTTATTTTAACCGGGACAGGGAATTCACCCCTCCACTTT	CSARVILTGTGNSPLHF
.	TRBJ2-1	TRBV30	.	TGTGCCTGGAGTGTTGGAACGTCCACCTACAATGAGCAGTTCTTC	CAWSVGTSTYNEQFF
many	TRBJ2-7	TRBV15	.	TGTGCCACCAGCAGAGATAAAGCTCTAATCGAGCAGTACTTC	CATSRDKALIEQYF
many	TRBJ1-1	TRBV5-1	.	TGCGCCAGCAGCTTGGGACCCGGTCAGGGAGCTTTCTTT	CASSLGPGQGAFF
many	TRBJ1-3	TRBV12-3/TRBV12-4	.	TGTGCCAGCACCCCGGATGGGGCCCCCTCTGGAAACACCATATATTTT	CASTPDGAPSGNTIYF
many	TRBJ1-1	TRBV20-1	.	TGCAGTGCTAGAGATCGAAACACTGAAGCTTTCTTT	CSARDRNTEAFF
many	TRBJ2-7	TRBV6-2/TRBV6-3	.	TGTGCCAGCAGTTCCGGGACATACTACGAGCAGTACTTC	CASSSGTYYEQYF
.	TRBJ2-7	TRBV10-3	TRBD1	TGTGCCATCGGGGGACCGGACAGGACCTACGAGCAGTACTTC	CAIGGPDRTYEQYF
.	TRBJ2-6	TRBV5-1	.	TGCGCCAGCAGCTTGGCCGGATTCTCTGGGGCCAACGTCCTGACTTTC	CASSLAGFSGANVLTF
many	TRBJ2-7	TRBV4-3	.	TGCGCCAGCAGCCAAGAGCCAGCGGGCCCGGGATCGGATCAGTACGAGCAGTACTTC	CASSQEPAGPGSDQYEQYF
medium-sized	TRBJ2-5	TRBV13	TRBD2	TGTGCCAGCAGCTCGGGACTAGCGGGTTCACAAGAGACCCAGTACTTC	CASSSGLAGSQETQYF
few	TRBJ1-4	TRBV6-5	.	TGTGCCAGCGCCGGCGGGACCCTTAATGAAAAACTGTTTTTT	CASAGGTLNEKLFF
many	TRBJ2-7	TRBV2	.	TGTGCCAGCAGTTTGGGACTGGGGTCCTACGAGCAGTACTTC	CASSLGLGSYEQYF
many	TRBJ2-2	TRBV7-3	.	TGTGCCAGCAGCTCGGATCCGCGGCGGATGAACACCGGGGAGCTGTTTTTT	CASSSDPRRMNTGELFF
many	TRBJ1-1	TRBV27	TRBD1	TGTGCCAGCAGTCCAGGGACAGCCATGAACACTGAAGCTTTCTTT	CASSPGTAMNTEAFF
many	TRBJ2-7	TRBV7-2	.	TGTGCCAGCAGCTTAGGTTGGACAGACACCTACGAGCAGTACTTC	CASSLGWTDTYEQYF
once	TRBJ1-1	TRBV27	.	TGTGCCAGTCGGGACACCGGCTTGGAAGCTTTCTTT	CASRDTGLEAFF
few	TRBJ2-7	TRBV20-1	.	TGCAGTGCTAGTTCCTCTTATTCCTCCTACGAGCAGTACTTC	CSASSSYSSYEQYF
many	TRBJ2-1	TRBV7-9	.	TGTGCCAGCAGCTCATCTTTAGCGGACTCCTACAATGAGCAGTTCTTC	CASSSSLADSYNEQFF
many	TRBJ1-3	TRBV20-1	TRBD1	TGCAGTGCTCTGACAGGGACTGGAAACACCATATATTTT	CSALTGTGNTIYF
many	TRBJ1-5	TRBV19	.	TGTGCCAGTAAGGGGGTGAATGGCAATCAGCCCCAGCATTTT	CASKGVNGNQPQHF
.	TRBJ2-1	TRBV19	TRBD1	TGTGCCAGTAGTATCCAGGGGGTGGATTACAATGAGCAGTTCTTC	CASSIQGVDYNEQFF
many	TRBJ2-1	TRBV5-1	.	TGCGCCAGCATCAACACAAACCGGGACTACAATGAGCAGTTCTTC	CASINTNRDYNEQFF
many	TRBJ1-1	TRBV7-9	TRBD1	TGTGCCAGCAGACTTACAGGGGGCAGGGCTGAAGCTTTCTTT	CASRLTGGRAEAFF
few	TRBJ1-5	TRBV5-1	.	TGCGCCAGCAGCGTACAGGGTGGCAATCAGCCCCAGCATTTT	CASSVQGGNQPQHF
many	TRBJ2-1	TRBV9	TRBD1	TGTGCCAGCAGCGTCATCGGACAGGGAGGTGAGCAGTTCTTC	CASSVIGQGGEQFF
many	TRBJ1-5	TRBV21-1	.	TGTGCCAGCAGCAAAGTGTATGGCAATCAGCCCCAGCATTTT	CASSKVYGNQPQHF
many	TRBJ2-1	TRBV6-5	TRBD2	TGTGCCAGCAGTTTTACTAGCGGCTCCTACAATGAGCAGTTCTTC	CASSFTSGSYNEQFF
many	TRBJ2-5	TRBV25-1	TRBD1	TGTGCCAGCAGTGAATTAGGGACAGGGGTGGAGACCCAGTACTTC	CASSELGTGVETQYF
.	TRBJ2-1	TRBV27	TRBD2	TGTGCCAGCAGCGGCCGGGTACTAGCGGGGGCCCACAATGAGCAGTTCTTC	CASSGRVLAGAHNEQFF
few	TRBJ2-7	TRBV6-2/TRBV6-3	TRBD2	TGTGCCAGCAGCGGACTAGCGGGAGTCTACGAGCAGTACTTC	CASSGLAGVYEQYF
many	TRBJ2-1	TRBV11-1	TRBD2	TGTGCCAGCAGCTCTCTAGCGGGAGAAGAGGATGAGCAGTTCTTC	CASSSLAGEEDEQFF
few	TRBJ1-5	TRBV4-3	.	TGCGCCAGCAGCCAAGAAGTCGGCGGGGGAAGGGCAGGTCAGCCCCAGCATTTT	CASSQEVGGGRAGQPQHF
many	TRBJ2-3	TRBV20-1	.	TGCAGTGCTAGGAGCCGGGGAACGCAGTATTTT	CSARSRGTQYF
few	TRBJ1-5	TRBV28	.	TGTGCCAGCACAGGGATGGACAATCAGCCCCAGCATTTT	CASTGMDNQPQHF
many	TRBJ2-2	TRBV13	.	TGTGCCAGCAGCTTGAACAGGGCCTTCGGGGAGCTGTTTTTT	CASSLNRAFGELFF
many	TRBJ2-1	TRBV20-1	.	TGCAGTGCTAGAGATACGCCTGAGCAGTTCTTC	CSARDTPEQFF
few	TRBJ1-1	TRBV7-2	.	TGTGCCAGCAACCTTCTGGGAGGAATGAACACTGAAGCTTTCTTT	CASNLLGGMNTEAFF
.	TRBJ1-1	TRBV4-2	.	TGTGCCAGCAGCCACCAGGACAACACTGAAGCTTTCTTT	CASSHQDNTEAFF
many	TRBJ1-5	TRBV10-3	.	TGTGCCGTCCGCCCCGGGGTCAATCAGCCCCAGCATTTT	CAVRPGVNQPQHF
.	TRBJ2-1	TRBV14	.	TGTGCCAGCAGCCAGGGGCTATCGTTTCATGAGCAGTTCTTC	CASSQGLSFHEQFF
.	TRBJ1-3	TRBV7-8	.	TGTGCCAGCAGTTCTCGTCGCGGGATCGAAAACACCATATATTTT	CASSSRRGIENTIYF
many	TRBJ2-1	TRBV4-1	TRBD1	TGCGCCAGCAGCCACCCGGACAGGGTGGTATACAATGAGCAGTTCTTC	CASSHPDRVVYNEQFF
many	TRBJ2-1	TRBV29-1	TRBD2	TGCAGCGTTGGGCGGGAGCTCTACAATGAGCAGTTCTTC	CSVGRELYNEQFF
.	TRBJ1-1	TRBV9	TRBD1	TGTGCCAGCGGCCAGGGACAGGGAGAAACTTTCTTT	CASGQGQGETFF
few	TRBJ1-2	TRBV2	.	TGTGCCAGCAGTGATGAAGGTCACTTCTATGGCTACACCTTC	CASSDEGHFYGYTF
many	TRBJ2-7	TRBV6-6	.	TGTGCCAGCGGGTATAGAGGGCGACGAGGCGAGCAGTACTTC	CASGYRGRRGEQYF
many	TRBJ2-2	TRBV9	TRBD2	TGTGCCAGCAGCGTAGGCGGGAGCACCGGGGAGCTGTTTTTT	CASSVGGSTGELFF
many	TRBJ2-3	TRBV20-1	TRBD2	TGCAGTGCTAGGAATTGGCTAGCGGGAGACACAGATACGCAGTATTTT	CSARNWLAGDTDTQYF
few	TRBJ1-1	TRBV6-1	.	TGTGCCATCTGGAACCGGAACACTGAAGCTTTCTTT	CAIWNRNTEAFF